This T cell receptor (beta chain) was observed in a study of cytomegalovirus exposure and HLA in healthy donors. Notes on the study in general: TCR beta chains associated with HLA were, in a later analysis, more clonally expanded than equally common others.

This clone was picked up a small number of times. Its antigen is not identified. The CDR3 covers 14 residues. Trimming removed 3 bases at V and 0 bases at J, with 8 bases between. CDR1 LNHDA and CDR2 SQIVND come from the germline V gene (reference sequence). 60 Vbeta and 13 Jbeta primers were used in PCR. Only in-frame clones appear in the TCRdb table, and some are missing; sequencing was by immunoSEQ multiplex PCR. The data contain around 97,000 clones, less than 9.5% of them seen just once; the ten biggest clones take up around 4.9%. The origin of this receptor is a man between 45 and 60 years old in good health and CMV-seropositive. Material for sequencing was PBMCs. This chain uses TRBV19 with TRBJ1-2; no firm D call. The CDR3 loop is CASSINRANYGYTF. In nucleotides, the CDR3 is TGTGCCAGTAGTATCAATAGAGCTAACTATGGCTACACCTTC.